This is a list of T cell receptor beta chains from one sample in a study of response to subunit inactivated influenza vaccine. TCRdb re-derived calls from the RT-PCR reads in MiXCR, one entry per CDR3 protein. Altogether about 780,000 distinct CDR3 sequences are present, roughly 18% being singletons, with the ten largest covering approximately 11%. Sequencing was performed on PBMCs from blood, taken about 5 days after vaccination. The source of these receptors is a man over 45 who received an inactivated influenza vaccine. Each CDR3 is given with its conserved first and last residue. Fields, in order: clone size, J gene, D gene, V gene, CDR3 protein, CDR3 DNA. A D gene is named only where the DNA matches it firmly. Part of the rows lack a size; the others show once, few, many or a class for expanded clones.

abundance: -; j_gene: TRBJ2-7; d_gene: -; v_gene: TRBV6-5; CDR3aa: CASSFRHSYEQYF; CDR3nt: TGTGCCAGCAGTTTCCGGCACTCCTACGAGCAGTACTTC
abundance: many; j_gene: TRBJ2-3; d_gene: -; v_gene: TRBV20-1; CDR3aa: CSDRNWGGASNTQYF; CDR3nt: TGCAGTGACAGGAACTGGGGGGGCGCATCAAATACGCAGTATTTT
abundance: many; j_gene: TRBJ2-3; d_gene: -; v_gene: TRBV20-1; CDR3aa: CSAPKPAADTQYF; CDR3nt: TGCAGTGCTCCCAAACCGGCGGCAGATACGCAGTATTTT
abundance: -; j_gene: TRBJ2-5; d_gene: -; v_gene: TRBV20-1; CDR3aa: CSARVQEWYQETQYF; CDR3nt: TGCAGTGCTAGAGTCCAGGAATGGTACCAAGAGACCCAGTACTTC
abundance: -; j_gene: TRBJ2-1; d_gene: -; v_gene: TRBV12-3/TRBV12-4; CDR3aa: CASSSPGISSCNEQFF; CDR3nt: TGTGCCAGCAGTTCCCCCGGGATAAGCTCCTGCAATGAGCAGTTCTTC
abundance: many; j_gene: TRBJ2-3; d_gene: -; v_gene: TRBV6-5; CDR3aa: CASSFSDTDTQYF; CDR3nt: TGTGCCAGCAGTTTCAGTGACACAGATACGCAGTATTTT
abundance: -; j_gene: TRBJ2-5; d_gene: TRBD2; v_gene: TRBV15; CDR3aa: CATSRVRGLADQETQYF; CDR3nt: TGTGCCACCAGCAGAGTAAGGGGTCTAGCGGACCAAGAGACCCAGTACTTC
abundance: few; j_gene: TRBJ1-1; d_gene: -; v_gene: TRBV6-1; CDR3aa: CASSEVGDPAGRPEAFF; CDR3nt: TGTGCCAGCAGTGAAGTCGGAGATCCCGCCGGGAGGCCTGAAGCTTTCTTT
abundance: few; j_gene: TRBJ2-5; d_gene: TRBD2; v_gene: TRBV20-1; CDR3aa: CSAPGRTQTRETQYF; CDR3nt: TGCAGTGCCCCCGGGAGGACACAAACAAGGGAGACCCAGTACTTC
abundance: few; j_gene: TRBJ2-1; d_gene: TRBD2; v_gene: TRBV20-1; CDR3aa: CSARNSRAGGYNEQFF; CDR3nt: TGCAGTGCCAGAAATTCCCGCGCGGGAGGGTACAATGAGCAGTTCTTC
abundance: -; j_gene: TRBJ2-5; d_gene: -; v_gene: TRBV24-1; CDR3aa: CATSDLREEKETQYF; CDR3nt: TGTGCCACCAGTGATTTAAGGGAGGAGAAGGAGACCCAGTACTTC
abundance: few; j_gene: TRBJ1-2; d_gene: -; v_gene: TRBV6-1; CDR3aa: CACHRGGGEGYGYTF; CDR3nt: TGTGCCTGCCACAGAGGCGGGGGCGAAGGCTATGGCTACACCTTC
abundance: few; j_gene: TRBJ2-3; d_gene: TRBD2; v_gene: TRBV7-2; CDR3aa: CASSLVLAGGADTQYF; CDR3nt: TGTGCCAGCAGCTTAGTCCTAGCGGGGGGGGCAGATACGCAGTATTTT
abundance: many; j_gene: TRBJ2-5; d_gene: TRBD2; v_gene: TRBV29-1; CDR3aa: CSVGPAGARETQYF; CDR3nt: TGCAGCGTTGGCCCAGCGGGAGCTCGGGAGACCCAGTACTTC
abundance: -; j_gene: TRBJ2-5; d_gene: -; v_gene: TRBV7-9; CDR3aa: CASSFLLVGGTQYF; CDR3nt: TGTGCCAGCAGCTTCTTATTAGTTGGTGGGACCCAGTACTTC
abundance: -; j_gene: TRBJ2-1; d_gene: TRBD2; v_gene: TRBV29-1; CDR3aa: CSVEEREGFDEQFF; CDR3nt: TGCAGCGTTGAGGAACGGGAGGGTTTCGATGAGCAGTTCTTC
abundance: few; j_gene: TRBJ2-5; d_gene: TRBD2; v_gene: TRBV7-2; CDR3aa: CASSLARTTSGQETQYF; CDR3nt: TGTGCCAGCAGCTTAGCGCGGACGACTAGCGGACAAGAGACCCAGTACTTC
abundance: -; j_gene: TRBJ2-2; d_gene: -; v_gene: TRBV6-2/TRBV6-3; CDR3aa: CASKSSPGTGELFF; CDR3nt: TGTGCCAGCAAGAGCTCCCCGGGGACCGGGGAGCTGTTTTTT
abundance: few; j_gene: TRBJ2-5; d_gene: -; v_gene: TRBV15; CDR3aa: CATSREGGSPPETQYF; CDR3nt: TGTGCCACCAGCAGAGAGGGTGGGAGCCCTCCAGAGACCCAGTACTTC
abundance: -; j_gene: TRBJ2-4; d_gene: TRBD2; v_gene: TRBV6-2/TRBV6-3; CDR3aa: CASSYSSGTLAKNIQYF; CDR3nt: TGTGCCAGCAGTTACTCGAGCGGGACCCTAGCCAAAAACATTCAGTACTTC
abundance: many; j_gene: TRBJ2-7; d_gene: TRBD2; v_gene: TRBV20-1; CDR3aa: CSARAPSGSIYEQYF; CDR3nt: TGCAGTGCTAGAGCTCCTAGCGGGAGTATCTACGAGCAGTACTTC
abundance: -; j_gene: TRBJ2-1; d_gene: TRBD1; v_gene: TRBV11-2; CDR3aa: CASSPQGRNEQFF; CDR3nt: TGTGCCAGCAGCCCACAGGGGCGGAATGAGCAGTTCTTC
abundance: -; j_gene: TRBJ2-3; d_gene: TRBD1; v_gene: TRBV29-1; CDR3aa: CSVGRDRGTDTQYF; CDR3nt: TGCAGCGTTGGCCGGGACAGGGGCACAGATACGCAGTATTTT
abundance: -; j_gene: TRBJ2-3; d_gene: TRBD2; v_gene: TRBV6-1; CDR3aa: CASSTSGTSGSTDTQYF; CDR3nt: TGTGCCAGCAGTACCTCCGGGACTAGCGGTAGCACAGATACGCAGTATTTT
abundance: many; j_gene: TRBJ1-2; d_gene: -; v_gene: TRBV11-3; CDR3aa: CASSLSRGIGYTF; CDR3nt: TGTGCCAGCAGCTTATCGAGGGGAATCGGCTACACCTTC
abundance: few; j_gene: TRBJ2-1; d_gene: -; v_gene: TRBV6-2/TRBV6-3; CDR3aa: CASSAPSKQFF; CDR3nt: TGTGCCAGCAGTGCCCCTAGTAAGCAGTTCTTC
abundance: few; j_gene: TRBJ2-7; d_gene: -; v_gene: TRBV12-3/TRBV12-4; CDR3aa: CAGSLTPLRASGYEQYF; CDR3nt: TGTGCCGGCAGTTTAACCCCGCTTCGGGCCTCGGGCTACGAGCAGTACTTC
abundance: -; j_gene: TRBJ1-4; d_gene: -; v_gene: TRBV5-1; CDR3aa: CASSRGSTNEKLFF; CDR3nt: TGCGCCAGCAGCAGGGGGTCTACTAATGAAAAACTGTTTTTT
abundance: few; j_gene: TRBJ1-1; d_gene: -; v_gene: TRBV4-1; CDR3aa: CASSQVGGRVAFF; CDR3nt: TGCGCCAGCAGCCAAGTGGGCGGGCGGGTAGCTTTCTTT
abundance: few; j_gene: TRBJ2-1; d_gene: TRBD2; v_gene: TRBV20-1; CDR3aa: CSARISGRAYNEQFF; CDR3nt: TGCAGTGCTAGGATAAGCGGGAGGGCCTACAATGAGCAGTTCTTC
abundance: -; j_gene: TRBJ1-5; d_gene: TRBD1; v_gene: TRBV10-3; CDR3aa: CAICGGTGNQPQHF; CDR3nt: TGTGCCATCTGTGGGGGGACAGGGAATCAGCCCCAGCATTTT
abundance: -; j_gene: TRBJ2-7; d_gene: TRBD2; v_gene: TRBV27; CDR3aa: CASSPLLAGGPKQYF; CDR3nt: TGTGCCAGCAGTCCGTTACTAGCGGGAGGGCCAAAGCAGTACTTC